These 26 T cell receptor beta chains were sequenced from one sample in a study of glioma-infiltrating T cells after dendritic cell vaccination. TCRdb keeps only in-frame clones here, not all; method: immunoSEQ multiplex PCR. The repertoire has approximately 84,000 clones, 86% of them found once; the top ten carry 15% to 19%. The sample in question was blood, obtained before dendritic cell vaccination. The receptors here all came from a human donor with glioblastoma.

The chain joins TRBV6-6 to TRBJ1-1; TRBD1 is a possible D gene (5 bases). The CDR3 spans 14 residues. Trimming took 5 bases from V and 0 from J, leaving 10 bases between them. Looked up from germline, CDR1 is MNHNY and CDR2 is SVGAGI (reference sequence). The CDR3: CASSDRAMNTEAFF. Here the CDR3 DNA reads TGTGCCAGCAGTGACAGAGCAATGAACACTGAAGCTTTCTTT.

J is TRBJ1-5 and V is TRBV23-1; 10 positions match TRBD1. TRBV23-1 is flagged as an ORF with uncertain function. Unmatched junction bases numbered 8, after V lost 0 bases and J lost 0 bases. The CDR3 is 19 residues long. DNA for the CDR3: TGCGCCAGCAGTCAATCTGGGGACAGGGGACAGTATAGCAATCAGCCCCAGCATTTT. Encoded protein: CASSQSGDRGQYSNQPQHF.

This clone showed up just once. The gene calls are TRBV9 and TRBJ2-7, with 11 bases matching TRBD1. CDR1 is SGDLS and CDR2 is YYNGEE in the germline V gene. Trimming cost V 3 bases and J 1 base; bases outside gene matches: 3. The CDR3 extends over 15 amino acids. This CDR3 reads CASSEGTGGSYEQYF. DNA of the CDR3: TGTGCCAGCAGCGAAGGGACAGGGGGTTCCTACGAGCAGTACTTC.

V gene TRBV7-9 combines with J gene TRBJ2-4; 9 bases match TRBD1. The J segment lost 5 bases and the V segment lost 3 bases, leaving 5 bases of the junction unmatched. Germline V gene lookup returns CDR1 SEHNR and CDR2 FQNEAQ (reference sequence). CDR3 length equals 15 residues. The CDR3 nucleotides read TGTGCCAGCAGCTTGGCACAGGGGGCAGAAAACATTCAGTACTTC. The encoded protein is CASSLAQGAENIQYF.

This chain links TRBV7-2 with TRBJ2-1; TRBD2 matches 7 bases. The germline V gene has CDR1 SGHTA and CDR2 FQGNSA. V dropped 5 bases and J dropped 0; count of bases not matched to a gene: 4. The CDR3 runs to 15 residues. The DNA of the CDR3 is TGTGCCAGCAGCCCGGGACTATCCTCCTACAATGAGCAGTTCTTC. Residues: CASSPGLSSYNEQFF.

The chain employs TRBV21-1 and TRBJ1-1; the DNA was not used to check the table's D call, TRBD1. TRBV21-1 constitutes a pseudogene. The CDR3 totals 17 residues. The DNA for the CDR3 is TGTGCCAGCAGCAGACCGATGGACAGGGGGCTCTTTGCTGAAGCTTTCTTT. Residues: CASSRPMDRGLFAEAFF.

The V and J genes are TRBV5-1 and TRBJ2-7; 7 positions agree with TRBD1. Germline CDR1 SGHRS, CDR2 YFSETQ. CDR3 length: 15 amino acids. J gave up 0 bases and V 4 bases, and 7 bases lay outside the gene matches. Here the CDR3 DNA reads TGCGCCAGCAGCCCCGGACAGGCCCTCTCCTACGAGCAGTACTTC. This encodes CASSPGQALSYEQYF.

The chain joins TRBV28 to TRBJ2-4; 12 bases fit TRBD2. This CDR3 spans 18 amino acids. The junction had 6 bases not matched to a gene; V was cut back by 1 base and J by 2 bases. In germline, CDR1 is MDHEN, CDR2 SYDVKM. This CDR3 is CASSLYPSGRETKNIQYF. The CDR3 nucleotides are TGTGCCAGCAGTTTATATCCTAGCGGGAGGGAAACCAAAAACATTCAGTACTTC.

The rearrangement joins TRBV2 to TRBJ2-5; D perhaps matches TRBD2 (7 bases). This CDR3 spans 15 amino acids. Trimming removed 11 bases at V and 2 bases at J, with 21 bases between. Germline values: CDR1 SNHLY, CDR2 FYNNEI. In DNA, the CDR3 is TGTGCCTTACCTCCCATCGGGGGGCAGCAAGAGACCCAGTACTTC. Its translation: CALPPIGGQQETQYF.

This rearrangement joins TRBV6-5 to TRBJ1-2; maybe TRBD1 (6 bases). The CDR3 runs 11 residues. V was shortened by 6 bases and J by 8 bases, with 10 bases between the two germline ends. The germline CDR1 and CDR2 sequences are MNHEY and SVGAGI. The CDR3 sequence: CASRWGGGYTF. The CDR3 bases are TGTGCCAGCAGGTGGGGGGGCGGCTACACCTTC.

This clone came up once. The rearrangement links TRBV4-1 to TRBJ2-1; 9 positions match TRBD2. The CDR3 contains 14 residues. Trimming removed 5 bases from V and 15 bases from J; junction bases left unmatched: 14. CDR1 is MGHRA and CDR2 is YSYEKL in the germline V gene. The CDR3 nucleotides read TGCGCCAGCAGCGAGCGCGTGAGAGCGGGAGGTTGGTTCTTC. This translates into CASSERVRAGGWFF.

This chain connects TRBV19 to TRBJ1-5; no clear D gene. V shed 0 bases and J shed 3 bases, with 15 bases lying between them. The CDR3 is 17 residues long. In germline, CDR1 is LNHDA, CDR2 SQIVND (reference sequence). The CDR3: CASSIDLVGTYNQPQHF. CDR3 nucleotides: TGTGCCAGTAGTATAGATCTCGTGGGCACCTACAATCAGCCCCAGCATTTT.

This rearrangement joins TRBV21-1 to TRBJ1-1; TRBD1 was called by the table and not checked on the DNA. TRBV21-1 is a recognized pseudogene. The length of the CDR3 is 12 residues. DNA for the CDR3: TGTGCCAGCAGCAACTCGGGACAGTTGCTGTTCTTT. Residues: CASSNSGQLLFF.

The CDR3 loop reads CSVEPRLAGVETQYF. In DNA, the CDR3 is TGCAGCGTTGAGCCCCGACTAGCGGGAGTAGAGACCCAGTACTTC. The genes are TRBV29-1 and TRBJ2-5; 12 bases match TRBD2. Germline V gene sequence: CDR1 SQVTM, CDR2 ANQGSEA. V gave up 3 bases and J gave up 4 bases; unmatched junction bases: 6. The CDR3 totals 15 residues.

V is TRBV9 and J is TRBJ2-2, with unresolved D. Germline V CDR1 and CDR2: SGDLS, YYNGEE. V gave up 0 bases and J gave up 5 bases, with 5 bases separating them. CDR3 length: 13 residues. Here the CDR3 reads CASSVGRTGELFF. The DNA of the CDR3 is TGTGCCAGCAGCGTAGGTCGGACCGGGGAGCTGTTTTTT.

This sequence joins TRBV19 and TRBJ2-7, with D unresolved. Trimming removed 5 bases from V and 3 bases from J, with 20 bases in between. Looked up from germline, CDR1 is LNHDA and CDR2 is SQIVND (reference sequence). The CDR3 is 16 amino acids. In DNA, the CDR3 is TGTGCCAGTAGTCCTTACCTGAGCCTATACTTCTACGAGCAGTACTTC. Translating it yields CASSPYLSLYFYEQYF.

The chain recombines TRBV7-2 with TRBJ2-3; 8 bases fit TRBD1. CDR3 length equals 14 residues. CDR1 and CDR2 (germline): SGHTA, FQGNSA. The V and J ends lost 2 bases and 3 bases, in that order; junction bases with no gene match: 1. Here the CDR3 reads CASSLQGATDTQYF. CDR3 DNA sequence: TGTGCCAGCAGCTTACAGGGGGCGACAGATACGCAGTATTTT.

The chain links TRBV30 to TRBJ2-2, with D possibly matching TRBD2 (6 bases). V lost 4 bases to trimming and J lost 5 bases, with 11 bases between them. The germline V gene has CDR1 GTSNPN and CDR2 SVGIG (reference sequence). The CDR3 length is 13 residues. CDR3 DNA: TGTGCCTGGAAAACCCGGGGGACCGGGGAGCTGTTTTTT. As protein: CAWKTRGTGELFF. Filled out from reference TRBV30 and TRBJ2-2, the complete variable domain reads SQTIHQWPATLVQPVGSPLSLECTVEGTSNPNLYWYRQAAGRGLQLLFYSVGIGQISSEVPQNLSASRPQDRQFILSSKKLLLSDSGFYLCAWKTRGTGELFFGEGSRLTVL.

The rearrangement joins TRBV30 to TRBJ2-7; D call uncertain. Deletions cut 8 bases from V and 1 base from J, with 21 bases between. The CDR3 covers 15 residues. Germline V gene sequence: CDR1 GTSNPN, CDR2 SVGIG (reference sequence). The CDR3 loop reads CALEPSRFGSYEQYF. CDR3 nucleotide sequence: TGTGCCCTGGAGCCCTCGCGGTTCGGATCCTACGAGCAGTACTTC.

The chain uses TRBV6-5 and TRBJ2-1; TRBD2 aligns across 7 bases. CDR1 and CDR2 (germline): MNHEY, SVGAGI. V dropped 2 bases and J dropped 8; count of bases not matched to a gene: 0. This CDR3 contains 12 residues. The CDR3 sequence is CASSYSGDEQFF. CDR3 sequence (DNA): TGTGCCAGCAGTTACAGCGGGGATGAGCAGTTCTTC.

This clone counts as medium-sized (0.01 to 0.1%). The gene calls are TRBV6-4 and TRBJ2-3; D might be TRBD2 (6 bases). This CDR3 contains 16 residues. The germline gives CDR1 MRHNA, CDR2 SNTAGT. Trimming removed 1 base at V and 1 base at J, with 12 bases between. The CDR3 region is CASSDLAGSGTDTQYF. The CDR3 nucleotides read TGTGCCAGCAGTGACTTGGCGGGGTCCGGCACAGATACGCAGTATTTT.

This chain joins TRBV27 and TRBJ2-3; no firm D call. The CDR3 totals 14 residues. Germline CDR1 MNHEY, CDR2 SMNVEV (reference sequence). Trimming took 5 bases from V and 3 from J, leaving 12 bases between them. CDR3 region: CASSPVLGTDTQYF. CDR3 nucleotides: TGTGCCAGCAGTCCCGTCCTAGGTACAGATACGCAGTATTTT.

This clone was seen just once. The gene calls are TRBV28 and TRBJ1-2; the D gene is possibly TRBD1 (6 bases). CDR3 length: 14 amino acids. Germline V lookup: CDR1 MDHEN, CDR2 SYDVKM. V gave up 7 bases and J gave up 0 bases, with 12 bases separating them. Here the CDR3 reads CASTRTVPNYGYTF. The CDR3 nucleotides are TGTGCCAGCACTAGGACAGTACCTAACTATGGCTACACCTTC.

CDR3 sequence: CASSIAGIGRSIGRPQHF. As DNA, the CDR3 is TGTGCCAGTAGTATTGCTGGTATAGGGAGGTCGATAGGGAGGCCCCAGCATTTT. The V and J genes are TRBV19 and TRBJ1-5, with D hard to call. V was cut by 3 bases and J by 9 bases, with 27 bases left in between. This CDR3 has 18 amino acids. Germline CDR1 LNHDA, CDR2 SQIVND (reference sequence).

This rearrangement joins TRBV7-6 to TRBJ2-3; D might be TRBD1 (6 bases). V was trimmed by 4 bases and J by 0 bases, leaving 14 bases between them. Germline CDR1 SGHVS, CDR2 FNYEAQ. The CDR3 contains 16 residues. CDR3 in amino acids: CASSYAGAESTDTQYF. In nucleotides, the CDR3 is TGTGCCAGCAGCTACGCAGGGGCAGAGAGCACAGATACGCAGTATTTT.

V and J are TRBV4-1 and TRBJ2-2; 12 bases are shared with TRBD2. The CDR3 is made up of 16 amino acids. Germline V gene data show CDR1 as MGHRA and CDR2 as YSYEKL. With V trimmed by 0 bases and J by 5 bases, 1 base remained unmatched. The CDR3 here is CASSQELAGGTGELFF. The CDR3 coding sequence is TGCGCCAGCAGCCAAGAACTAGCGGGGGGTACCGGGGAGCTGTTTTTT.